The 32 T cell receptor beta chains given below trace back to one sample, sequenced in a study of shared clonotypes between healthy human individuals. The method was immunoSEQ multiplex PCR; TCRdb's version includes in-frame clones alone and lacks a portion of them. The sample lists approximately 1.5 million clones; approximately 98.5% were seen once. The sample consisted of naive CD4+ T cells sorted from blood. As for subset: CD45RA+ positively selected. The receptors here all came from a man aged 30 to 39 in good health.

The chain combines TRBV6-1 with TRBJ1-5, with 7 bases lining up with TRBD1. The germline CDR1 and CDR2 sequences are MNHNS and SASEGT. V lost 3 bases, J lost 4 bases, and 6 bases stayed unmatched. This CDR3 has 15 amino acids. CDR3 nucleotides: TGTGCCAGCAGTGAGACAGGGTCCTTGAATCAGCCCCAGCATTTT. Its protein product is CASSETGSLNQPQHF.

This clone occurred once. The V call is TRBV9, the J call TRBJ2-3; D is ambiguous. The V end lost 3 bases, the J end lost 0 bases, and 8 bases lay between the germline ends. The CDR3 is made up of 14 amino acids. Looked up from germline, CDR1 is SGDLS and CDR2 is YYNGEE. This CDR3 reads CASSGITSTDTQYF. The CDR3 DNA reads TGTGCCAGCAGCGGCATAACTAGCACAGATACGCAGTATTTT.

This chain connects TRBV7-9 to TRBJ2-5, with 10 bases that match TRBD1. This CDR3 has 15 residues. Unmatched junction bases numbered 8, after V lost 5 bases and J lost 5 bases. Germline loops: CDR1 SEHNR, CDR2 FQNEAQ (reference sequence). The CDR3 loop reads CASSDGTGETETQYF. CDR3 DNA sequence: TGTGCCAGCAGCGACGGGACAGGGGAAACGGAGACCCAGTACTTC.

The genes are TRBV11-3 and TRBJ1-1; 8 positions match TRBD1. V gave up 5 bases and J gave up 7 bases; unmatched junction bases: 6. There are 13 residues in the CDR3. Germline CDR1 SGHNT, CDR2 YENEEA. Here the CDR3 reads CASSKDRGSEAFF. The CDR3 bases are TGTGCCAGCAGCAAAGACAGGGGAAGTGAAGCTTTCTTT. Based on the CDR3 plus reference TRBV11-3 and TRBJ1-1, the full variable domain is EAGVVQSPRYKIIEKKQPVAFWCNPISGHNTLYWYLQNLGQGPELLIRYENEEAVDDSQLPKDRFSAERLKGVDSTLKIQPAELGDSAVYLCASSKDRGSEAFFGQGTRLTVV.

The V call is TRBV5-4, the J call TRBJ2-5, with 9 bases matching TRBD1. Per germline, CDR1 SGHNT and CDR2 YYREEE (reference sequence). The V gene end was trimmed by 4 bases and the J gene end by 8 bases; junction bases not matched to a gene: 9. The CDR3 is 14 amino acids. The chain's CDR3 is CASSLRDREDTQYF. In DNA form, the CDR3 reads TGTGCCAGCAGCCTCCGGGACAGGGAGGATACCCAGTACTTC.

The sample holds one count of this clone. Here the CDR3 DNA reads TGCGCCAGCAGCTCCCGGACAGTCCAAGAGACCCAGTACTTC. Its translation: CASSSRTVQETQYF. The chain has TRBV5-1 and TRBJ2-5; perhaps TRBD1 as D (6 bases). Trimming took off 3 bases at V and 1 base at J, with 10 bases between the two ends. This CDR3 is 14 amino acids long. CDR1 and CDR2 from the germline V gene are SGHRS and YFSETQ.

DNA for the CDR3: TGTGCCAGCAGCGAACGGACAGGGGGTGTCTCTGGGGCCAACGTCCTGACTTTC. It yields the protein CASSERTGGVSGANVLTF. This sequence joins TRBV9 and TRBJ2-6; 10 bases fit TRBD1. Unmatched junction bases numbered 6, after V lost 3 bases and J lost 0 bases. The CDR3 spans 18 residues. CDR1 and CDR2 from the germline V gene are SGDLS and YYNGEE.

CDR3 coding DNA: TGTGCCAGCTCTATAACCGGGACAGGCTTAAACACCGGGGAGCTGTTTTTT. Encoded protein: CASSITGTGLNTGELFF. V usage is TRBV18 and J usage is TRBJ2-2, with TRBD1 identical over 8 bases. CDR1 is KGHSH and CDR2 is LQKENI in the germline V gene. CDR3 length equals 17 residues. V was clipped by 6 bases and J by 2 bases; unmatched bases: 11.

This clone was observed once. The chain carries TRBV7-8 and TRBJ1-2; TRBD1 might be the D (6 bases). This CDR3 comprises 18 residues. Germline V gene lookup returns CDR1 SGHVS and CDR2 FQNEAQ. V was trimmed by 0 bases and J by 7 bases, leaving 24 bases between them. The DNA for the CDR3 is TGTGCCAGCAGCTTAGCTAGCTTAGAAACAGGGACCACAAGTGGCTACACCTTC. Its protein product is CASSLASLETGTTSGYTF. Full variable domain (remainder filled in from reference TRBV7-8 and TRBJ1-2): GAGVSQSPRYKVAKRGQDVALRCDPISGHVSLFWYQQALGQGPEFLTYFQNEAQLDKSGLPSDRFFAERPEGSVSTLKIQRTQQEDSAVYLCASSLASLETGTTSGYTFGSGTRLTVV.

The J gene is TRBJ2-7, the V gene TRBV4-3, with 9 bases identical to TRBD2. The CDR3 is made up of 15 amino acids. The germline V gene has CDR1 LGHNA and CDR2 YSLEER. The V gene end was trimmed by 0 bases and the J gene end by 0 bases; junction bases not matched to a gene: 0. The CDR3 is CASSQETSGSYEQYF. The CDR3 coding sequence is TGCGCCAGCAGCCAAGAGACTAGCGGCTCCTACGAGCAGTACTTC.

The CDR3 sequence: CASSFKRKLGLAGVYEQYF. CDR3 in DNA: TGTGCCAGCAGTTTTAAGAGGAAATTGGGACTAGCGGGTGTATACGAGCAGTACTTC. The J gene is TRBJ2-7, the V gene TRBV28; 12 nucleotides line up with TRBD2. Germline trimming cut 3 bases from V and 4 bases from J; bases unmatched to any gene: 16. The V gene's germline CDR1 is MDHEN and CDR2 SYDVKM. The length of the CDR3 is 19 residues.

The chain recombines TRBV7-9 with TRBJ2-1, with 10 bases aligning to TRBD2. The CDR3 contains 16 residues. Germline CDR1 is SEHNR and CDR2 is FQNEAQ (reference sequence). Losses at the gene ends were 5 bases for V and 5 bases for J; bases not matched to a gene: 9. CDR3 region: CASSPWGLAPDNEQFF. CDR3 DNA sequence: TGTGCCAGCAGCCCGTGGGGACTAGCGCCAGACAATGAGCAGTTCTTC.

The chain joins TRBV5-1 to TRBJ1-1; D is undetermined. V was trimmed by 4 bases and J by 6 bases, leaving 13 bases between them. Germline lookup yields CDR1 SGHRS and CDR2 YFSETQ. This CDR3 comprises 13 residues. The CDR3 reads CASSKDGGAEAFF. The DNA of the CDR3 is TGCGCCAGCAGCAAAGACGGTGGGGCTGAAGCTTTCTTT.

The gene calls are TRBV6-6 and TRBJ1-1; TRBD1 is a possible D gene (6 bases). The germline gives CDR1 MNHNY, CDR2 SVGAGI (reference sequence). This CDR3 is 14 amino acids long. The V gene lost 2 bases and the J gene lost 5 bases, with 12 bases spanning the gap. Written as DNA, the CDR3 is TGTGCCAGCAGTTACCCTCAGGGGAGGACTGAAGCTTTCTTT. Translating it yields CASSYPQGRTEAFF.

The chain links TRBV7-9 to TRBJ2-7; possibly TRBD2 for D (6 bases). The CDR3 extends over 13 amino acids. Germline V lookup: CDR1 SEHNR, CDR2 FQNEAQ (reference sequence). V shed 7 bases and J shed 1 base, with 11 bases lying between them. The CDR3 DNA reads TGTGCCAGCACCGGGCGGGGTTCCTACGAGCAGTACTTC. Translating gives CASTGRGSYEQYF.

This clone was observed once. The chain couples TRBV10-3 to TRBJ1-2, with D possibly TRBD1 on 6 matching bases. The CDR3 runs to 16 residues. CDR1 and CDR2 from the germline V gene are ENHRY and SYGVKD. Trimming left V 3 bases short and J 6 bases short, with 20 bases between. CDR3 in amino acids: CAISEPSQGTGDGYTF. The CDR3 coding sequence is TGTGCCATCAGTGAACCGTCTCAGGGGACTGGCGATGGCTACACCTTC.

With regard to this clone: The sample carries other DNA sequences with the same CDR3. The rearrangement links TRBV29-1 to TRBJ2-3; tentative D call: TRBD2 (6 bases). The CDR3 sequence is 12 residues long. V lost 1 base to trimming and J lost 4 bases, with 6 bases between them. Germline V gene lookup returns CDR1 SQVTM and CDR2 ANQGSEA. The CDR3 reads CSVEGGADTQYF. DNA of the CDR3: TGCAGCGTTGAAGGGGGGGCAGATACGCAGTATTTT.

The rearrangement links TRBV14 to TRBJ1-1; D is undetermined. The germline V and J ends were trimmed by 0 bases and 3 bases, with 11 bases remaining between them. Germline values: CDR1 SGHDN, CDR2 FVKESK. The CDR3 covers 15 residues. CDR3 region: CASSQDVTRDTEAFF. CDR3 in DNA: TGTGCCAGCAGCCAAGATGTCACAAGGGACACTGAAGCTTTCTTT.

The chain recombines TRBV7-3 with TRBJ2-3; perhaps D is TRBD1 or TRBD2 (5 bases each). V was pared by 4 bases and J by 8 bases, with 22 bases between. Germline V gives CDR1 SGHTA, CDR2 FQGTGA. The CDR3 covers 16 residues. CDR3 sequence: CASSSLGAHLDFTQYF. As DNA, the CDR3 is TGTGCCAGCAGCTCCCTTGGGGCCCATTTGGACTTTACGCAGTATTTT.

The chain combines TRBV1 with TRBJ2-5; the table's D call, TRBD2, was not checked against the DNA. TRBV1 is assigned pseudogene status. The CDR3 consists of 15 residues. The CDR3 is CTSGLAGGKQETQYF. CDR3 nucleotide sequence: TGCACCAGCGGTCTAGCGGGAGGAAAGCAAGAGACCCAGTACTTC.

The V and J genes are TRBV2 and TRBJ1-2; no reliable D call. The CDR3 sequence is 11 residues long. With 2 bases removed from V and 9 bases from J, the gap between germline ends came to 7 bases. Germline CDR1 reads SNHLY; CDR2 reads FYNNEI. The CDR3 DNA is TGTGCCAGCAGTGAATCCGCGAGCTACACCTTC. It encodes CASSESASYTF.

V gene TRBV5-8 combines with J gene TRBJ2-5; maybe TRBD1 (6 bases). Between the trimmed V and J ends, which lost 2 bases and 4 bases, there was a span of 15 bases. The CDR3 has 15 amino acids. Germline-derived CDR1 and CDR2 are SGHTS and YDEGEE. The CDR3 sequence: CASSLGQGTVETQYF. The CDR3 DNA follows: TGTGCCAGCAGCTTAGGGCAGGGGACCGTAGAGACCCAGTACTTC. Filled out from reference TRBV5-8 and TRBJ2-5, the complete variable domain reads EAGVTQSPTHLIKTRGQQATLRCSPISGHTSVYWYQQALGLGLQFLLWYDEGEERNRGNFPPRFSGRQFPNYSSELNVNALELEDSALYLCASSLGQGTVETQYFGPGTRLLVL.

The J gene is TRBJ2-5, the V gene TRBV18; no clear D. The CDR3 spans 15 residues. V was trimmed by 1 base and J by 4 bases, leaving 13 bases between them. Germline V gives CDR1 KGHSH, CDR2 LQKENI. The CDR3 region has the DNA TGTGCCAGCTCACCACTCTCCAGGCCCGGAGAGACCCAGTACTTC. Residues: CASSPLSRPGETQYF.

This sequence joins TRBV10-3 and TRBJ1-4; 7 bases fit TRBD1. There are 15 residues in the CDR3. The germline CDR1 and CDR2 sequences are ENHRY and SYGVKD. V gave up 7 bases and J gave up 5 bases; unmatched junction bases: 10. The CDR3 loop reads CAIKPGTDRNEKLFF. DNA of the CDR3: TGTGCCATCAAACCCGGGACAGACAGGAATGAAAAACTGTTTTTT.

This clone has just one count. This chain connects TRBV20-1 to TRBJ2-2, with D uncertain. With 0 bases removed from V and 8 bases from J, the gap between germline ends came to 4 bases. Germline CDR1 reads DFQATT; CDR2 reads SNEGSKA (reference sequence). The CDR3 totals 11 residues. CDR3 region: CSAREWGELFF. The CDR3 DNA reads TGCAGTGCTAGAGAGTGGGGGGAGCTGTTTTTT.

This chain connects TRBV9 to TRBJ1-2; 10 nucleotides align to TRBD1. With V trimmed by 4 bases and J by 4 bases, 10 bases remained unmatched. CDR1 is SGDLS, CDR2 YYNGEE, per germline. The CDR3 is 16 residues long. CDR3 coding DNA: TGTGCCAGCAGCCGGACAGGGGGGGCGCTCGGCTATGGCTACACCTTC. Its translation is CASSRTGGALGYGYTF.

The chain employs TRBV19 and TRBJ1-1; weak D call: TRBD1 (5 bases). Trimming removed 9 bases from V and 1 base from J, with 18 bases in between. The CDR3 sequence is 15 residues long. Per germline, CDR1 LNHDA and CDR2 SQIVND (reference sequence). The CDR3 nucleotides read TGTGCCAGCCCCGTGGGGGACGTCGGGAACACTGAAGCTTTCTTT. It encodes CASPVGDVGNTEAFF.

The chain uses TRBV4-3 and TRBJ2-7; 11 bases agree with TRBD2. Germline values: CDR1 LGHNA, CDR2 YSLEER. The trim removed 0 bases at V and 4 bases at J, leaving 8 bases unmatched. The length of the CDR3 is 17 residues. As DNA, the CDR3 is TGCGCCAGCAGCCAAGATGTTTCGGCTAGCGGGAGGTACGAGCAGTACTTC. Translating it yields CASSQDVSASGRYEQYF.

CDR3 residues: CASSTGLAGGPLCHEQYF. DNA for the CDR3: TGTGCCAGCAGCACGGGACTAGCGGGAGGGCCGCTCTGCCACGAGCAGTACTTC. The chain is built from TRBV21-1 and TRBJ2-7; the table's D call, TRBD2, was not checked against the DNA. TRBV21-1 is a pseudogene. The CDR3 totals 18 residues.

On this clone itself: Its ends do not fully match the called genes, so a read error is possible. The DNA for the CDR3 is TGCAGCGTTGGAGGGCTAGCGGGAGGAGCGAACGCCGGGGAGCTGTTTTTT. Translated: CSVGGLAGGANAGELFF. This chain links TRBV29-1 with TRBJ2-2; 11 nucleotides agree with TRBD2. The CDR3 has 17 residues. Germline V gives CDR1 SQVTM, CDR2 ANQGSEA.

The chain couples TRBV5-1 to TRBJ2-7, with 8 bases fitting TRBD1. Losses at the gene ends were 0 bases for V and 3 bases for J; bases not matched to a gene: 5. The CDR3 loop spans 15 amino acids. CDR1 is SGHRS and CDR2 is YFSETQ in the germline V gene. The CDR3 is CASSLEGGTGYEQYF. As DNA, the CDR3 is TGCGCCAGCAGCTTGGAGGGTGGGACAGGCTACGAGCAGTACTTC.

This clone was found once. V gene TRBV7-7 combines with J gene TRBJ2-5, with 8 bases identical to TRBD2. Germline V gene data show CDR1 as SSHAT and CDR2 as FNYEAQ (reference sequence). The CDR3 is made up of 16 amino acids. With V trimmed by 5 bases and J by 9 bases, 17 bases remained unmatched. The CDR3 is CASSLSGTRGFGAQYF. The CDR3 bases are TGTGCCAGCAGCCTTTCCGGGACTAGGGGATTCGGGGCCCAGTACTTC.